A selection of T cell receptor beta chains follows, all from one sample in a study of naive and memory T cell subsets. TCRdb re-derived calls from the 5' RACE reads in MiXCR, one entry per CDR3 protein. The table includes 55,000 to 70,000 distinct CDR3 sequences, roughly 7% detected once. The receptors come from a male donor in good health. CDR3s include the opening cysteine and the closing phenylalanine or tryptophan. The D gene is left open where the match is weak. Rows give clone size only sometimes, using once, few, many, or a class for an expanded clone.

cdr3_nt | cdr3_aa | cdr3_length | clone_size | j_call | d_call | v_call
TGTGCCAGCAGCCAAGTTAGCGGGGCTCTTTACTTC | CASSQVSGALYF | 12 | NA | TRBJ2-7 | TRBD2 | TRBV14
TGTGCCAGCAGTCAGCCGGGACTAGCGTCCTACAATGAGCAGTTCTTC | CASSQPGLASYNEQFF | 16 | few | TRBJ2-1 | TRBD2 | TRBV12-3/TRBV12-4
TGCAGTGCTAGAGATCGTTCGTATGAGACAGGGGAAAACATTCAGTACTTC | CSARDRSYETGENIQYF | 17 | many | TRBJ2-4 | TRBD1 | TRBV20-1
TGCGCCAGCAGCGATGGGACGGCTATAGGGAGCACTGAAGCTTTCTTT | CASSDGTAIGSTEAFF | 16 | many | TRBJ1-1 | NA | TRBV5-1
TGTGCCAGCAGCTCGCGACAGGGGAGACTGAGGAACTATGGCTACACCTTC | CASSSRQGRLRNYGYTF | 17 | many | TRBJ1-2 | TRBD1 | TRBV13
TGTGCCAGCAGACGCGACAGGGGCAACACCGGGGAGCTGTTTTTT | CASRRDRGNTGELFF | 15 | NA | TRBJ2-2 | TRBD1 | TRBV12-3/TRBV12-4
TGTGCCAGCAGCTTAAAAGGCGAGCAGTACTTC | CASSLKGEQYF | 11 | many | TRBJ2-7 | NA | TRBV11-2
TGTGCCAGCAGCCAAGGGGACTCCGGCAGTCATGGCTACACCTTC | CASSQGDSGSHGYTF | 15 | many | TRBJ1-2 | NA | TRBV12-3/TRBV12-4
TGCGCCAGCAGCGGGGGGGGACAGGGTACTGGAAACACCATATATTTT | CASSGGGQGTGNTIYF | 16 | NA | TRBJ1-3 | TRBD1 | TRBV4-1
TGCAGCGTTGATCCGGGACAGAACACTGAAGCTTTCTTT | CSVDPGQNTEAFF | 13 | many | TRBJ1-1 | NA | TRBV29-1
TGCAGCGGGGGGGGGGCAGGGTCCTACAATGAGCAGTTCTTC | CSGGGAGSYNEQFF | 14 | many | TRBJ2-1 | NA | TRBV29-1
TGCGCCAGCAGCTTGGACGGGATACTGACTCATGGCTACACCTTC | CASSLDGILTHGYTF | 15 | many | TRBJ1-2 | NA | TRBV5-1
TGTGCCAGCAGTTACTCGTTTGGACAATTGGGAGAGACCCAGTACTTC | CASSYSFGQLGETQYF | 16 | few | TRBJ2-5 | NA | TRBV6-5
TGTGCCAGCCAGGTGGGGCACTCGAACACTGAAGCTTTCTTT | CASQVGHSNTEAFF | 14 | NA | TRBJ1-1 | NA | TRBV3-1
TGCAGCGTGGGTGGACAGGGTGACGAGCAGTACTTC | CSVGGQGDEQYF | 12 | many | TRBJ2-7 | TRBD1 | TRBV29-1
TGCAGTGCTAGGGACAGGGGAAACGACGAGCAGTACTTC | CSARDRGNDEQYF | 13 | many | TRBJ2-7 | TRBD1 | TRBV20-1
TGTGCCAGCAGTTTGTCACCAACAATAGGGCAGGGGGGGCGAGAGACCCAGTACTTC | CASSLSPTIGQGGRETQYF | 19 | few | TRBJ2-5 | NA | TRBV6-6
TGCAGTGCCCTAGTGGCCCGAGAGGGCAATCAGCCCCAGCATTTT | CSALVAREGNQPQHF | 15 | NA | TRBJ1-5 | NA | TRBV20-1
TGTGCCAGCAGCTCCCGGACAGATCCCGGGGATACGCAGTATTTT | CASSSRTDPGDTQYF | 15 | few | TRBJ2-3 | NA | TRBV11-2
TGCAGCGTTGTACGCAGCTCTACCTATGGCTACACCTTC | CSVVRSSTYGYTF | 13 | many | TRBJ1-2 | NA | TRBV29-1
TGTGCCAGTAGCCAATCGGGACTAACCACCATCAATGAGCAGTTCTTC | CASSQSGLTTINEQFF | 16 | few | TRBJ2-1 | TRBD2 | TRBV19
TGTGCCAGCAGTGAGCGGACCGGAGTTGCAGACCACACCGGGGAGCTGTTTTTT | CASSERTGVADHTGELFF | 18 | few | TRBJ2-2 | NA | TRBV6-1
TGTGCCAGCAGCCAAGGGATAACGGGAGGGCCCCCGGAGACCCAGTACTTC | CASSQGITGGPPETQYF | 17 | NA | TRBJ2-5 | TRBD2 | TRBV4-2
TGCAGCGTTGTTGTAGGTGGCAATCAGCCCCAGCATTTT | CSVVVGGNQPQHF | 13 | NA | TRBJ1-5 | NA | TRBV29-1
TGTGCCACCAGCAACCCTCGGGGGGCTCGGACAGCGAGCTCCTACGAGCAGTACTTC | CATSNPRGARTASSYEQYF | 19 | NA | TRBJ2-7 | NA | TRBV15
TGTGCCAGCAGCCCTCACGACGGCTACGAGCAGTACTTC | CASSPHDGYEQYF | 13 | many | TRBJ2-7 | NA | TRBV7-2
TGCAGTGCTAGAGATGAGACAGGGTTAGGCAATCAGCCCCAGCATTTT | CSARDETGLGNQPQHF | 16 | few | TRBJ1-5 | TRBD1 | TRBV20-1
TGTGCCATCAGTGAGTCGAATACAGTGGACGAGCAGTACTTC | CAISESNTVDEQYF | 14 | NA | TRBJ2-7 | NA | TRBV10-3